One and the same sample provided the 18 T cell receptor beta chains below, sequenced in a study of shared clonotypes between healthy human individuals. It was CD45RO-negative cells, positively selected for CCR7, that made up naive CD8 cells, with terminally differentiated effector memory CD45RA+ cells excluded. The table came from immunoSEQ multiplex PCR; TCRdb's copy has only in-frame clones and leaves some out. The table records roughly 2.1 million clones, 93% of them present only once. Sample: naive CD8+ T cells from PBMCs. Source of these receptors: a man younger than 35 in good health. Some clones in this sample may be carry-over from other donors' samples.

This chain joins TRBV4-3 and TRBJ1-2; 9 nucleotides align to TRBD1. The CDR3 loop spans 16 amino acids. The V segment lost 1 base and the J segment 8 bases; nucleotides outside the gene matches: 11. Germline CDR1 reads LGHNA; CDR2 reads YSLEER. The DNA for the CDR3 is TGCGCCAGCAGCCAAGGAACAGGGGGCCCCTGGCGGGGCTACACCTTC. As protein: CASSQGTGGPWRGYTF.

This chain joins TRBV28 and TRBJ2-7, with a tentative D call TRBD2 (5 bases). CDR3 length: 14 residues. Between the trimmed V and J ends, which lost 8 bases and 0 bases, there was a span of 14 bases. The germline V gene has CDR1 MDHEN and CDR2 SYDVKM. The CDR3 reads CASDPSGNSYEQYF. CDR3 DNA: TGTGCCAGCGACCCCAGCGGTAACTCCTACGAGCAGTACTTC.

The V call is TRBV29-1, the J call TRBJ2-7, with D tentatively TRBD1 or TRBD2 (5 bases each). The CDR3 is made up of 12 amino acids. Germline V gene data show CDR1 as SQVTM and CDR2 as ANQGSEA. V was shortened by 1 base and J by 6 bases, with 10 bases between the two germline ends. CDR3 in DNA: TGCAGCGTTGAAGGGTCCGGGGCCGAGCAGTACTTC. Amino acids: CSVEGSGAEQYF.

The rearrangement joins TRBV10-2 to TRBJ1-1; possible D gene TRBD1, 6 bases. With 7 bases removed from V and 4 bases from J, the gap between germline ends came to 13 bases. CDR3 size: 13 residues. CDR1 is WSHSY and CDR2 is SAAADI in the germline V gene. CDR3 nucleotide sequence: TGCGCCAGCAATCCCTTAGGGGGCACTGAAGCTTTCTTT. Encoded protein: CASNPLGGTEAFF.

The CDR3 reads CASSLDPAQPQHF. CDR3 bases: TGCGCCAGCAGCTTGGATCCAGCACAGCCCCAGCATTTT. V and J are TRBV5-1 and TRBJ1-5; D is unclear. Germline values: CDR1 SGHRS, CDR2 YFSETQ. Trimming took 0 bases from V and 7 from J, leaving 8 bases between them. The CDR3 length is 13 residues.

This clone was seen once. The V call is TRBV7-9, the J call TRBJ1-4, with 9 nucleotides matching TRBD1. Germline V CDR1 and CDR2: SEHNR, FQNEAQ (reference sequence). The CDR3 extends over 15 amino acids. With V trimmed by 5 bases and J by 7 bases, 8 bases remained unmatched. CDR3 sequence (DNA): TGTGCCAGCAGCGCCGGACAGGGGTCTTTTGAAAAACTGTTTTTT. This encodes CASSAGQGSFEKLFF.

The rearrangement uses TRBV2 and TRBJ1-4; D may be TRBD1 (6 bases). The CDR3 totals 15 residues. With 9 bases removed from V and 4 bases from J, the gap between germline ends came to 18 bases. Germline V gives CDR1 SNHLY, CDR2 FYNNEI. CDR3 residues: CASQASGALNEKLFF. The DNA of the CDR3 is TGTGCCAGTCAAGCCTCAGGGGCCCTTAATGAAAAACTGTTTTTT.

The chain employs TRBV13 and TRBJ1-1, with D perhaps TRBD1 (6 bases). V shed 8 bases and J shed 4 bases, with 14 bases lying between them. This CDR3 is built from 13 residues. Germline lookup yields CDR1 PRHDT and CDR2 FYEKMQ (reference sequence). The CDR3 DNA follows: TGTGCCAGCTTCCGAACAGGGAGCACTGAAGCTTTCTTT. It specifies CASFRTGSTEAFF. Full variable domain (remainder filled in from reference TRBV13 and TRBJ1-1): AAGVIQSPRHLIKEKRETATLKCYPIPRHDTVYWYQQGPGQDPQFLISFYEKMQSDKGSIPDRFSAQQFSDYHSELNMSSLELGDSALYFCASFRTGSTEAFFGQGTRLTVV.

The rearrangement joins TRBV6-4 to TRBJ2-3; 11 bases map to TRBD2. CDR1 is MRHNA and CDR2 is SNTAGT in the germline V gene. The length of the CDR3 is 18 residues. Losses at the gene ends were 11 bases for V and 2 bases for J; bases not matched to a gene: 18. CDR3 DNA: TGTGCCCCAGAAAACCGGGGGGTAGCGGGAGGGGCCACAGATACGCAGTATTTT. The encoded protein is CAPENRGVAGGATDTQYF.

This rearrangement joins TRBV6-1 to TRBJ2-6; tentative D call: TRBD2 (6 bases). The V gene's germline CDR1 is MNHNS and CDR2 SASEGT. Trimming shortened V by 3 bases and J by 0 bases, and 15 bases separated the two germline ends. This CDR3 has 18 amino acids. CDR3 sequence (DNA): TGTGCCAGCAGTGAGGAGGGTCCCTGGCTCTCTGGGGCCAACGTCCTGACTTTC. Translated, it gives CASSEEGPWLSGANVLTF.

This clone showed up just once. This sample includes further DNA sequences coding for the same CDR3. The V call is TRBV6-5, the J call TRBJ2-7; D gene unclear. V was shortened by 5 bases and J by 0 bases, with 14 bases between the two germline ends. Per the germline V gene, CDR1 is MNHEY and CDR2 is SVGAGI. CDR3 size: 15 residues. The CDR3 region is CASSPRGGSSYEQYF. The CDR3 DNA sequence: TGTGCCAGCAGTCCTCGCGGCGGCTCCTCCTACGAGCAGTACTTC.

The genes are TRBV10-1 and TRBJ2-3; D may be TRBD1 (7 bases). The germline gives CDR1 WNHNN, CDR2 SYGVQD (reference sequence). The CDR3 has 16 amino acids. V shed 2 bases and J shed 0 bases, with 12 bases lying between them. The CDR3 bases are TGCGCCAGCAGTGAGCAGGGGGGTTCTAGCACAGATACGCAGTATTTT. Translating gives CASSEQGGSSTDTQYF.

This clone showed up just once. The rearrangement joins TRBV27 to TRBJ2-2; TRBD2 is a possible D gene (5 bases). In germline, CDR1 is MNHEY, CDR2 SMNVEV (reference sequence). CDR3 length: 15 amino acids. Deletions cut 2 bases from V and 0 bases from J, with 7 bases between. The CDR3 region is CASSLAGTNTGELFF. CDR3 DNA sequence: TGTGCCAGCAGTTTAGCGGGCACGAACACCGGGGAGCTGTTTTTT.

The CDR3 protein is CASSQPLGTGADEQYF. In DNA, the CDR3 is TGCGCCAGCAGCCAACCGCTCGGGACAGGGGCAGACGAGCAGTACTTC. The chain employs TRBV4-1 and TRBJ2-7, with 10 positions matching TRBD1. CDR3 size: 16 residues. The junction had 9 bases not matched to a gene; V was cut back by 2 bases and J by 5 bases. CDR1 MGHRA and CDR2 YSYEKL come from the germline V gene.

The chain has TRBV2 and TRBJ1-5; unclear D gene. The germline V gene has CDR1 SNHLY and CDR2 FYNNEI. The CDR3 consists of 14 residues. V lost 2 bases and J lost 5, with 10 bases in between. The CDR3 region is CASSEYSRDQPQHF. Written as DNA, the CDR3 is TGTGCCAGCAGTGAATACAGCCGGGATCAGCCCCAGCATTTT.

The V and J genes are TRBV14 and TRBJ2-5, with TRBD1 identical over 9 bases. Trimming at V came to 4 bases and at J to 5 bases, leaving 8 bases not matched to a gene. The CDR3 length is 15 residues. The germline gives CDR1 SGHDN, CDR2 FVKESK. The CDR3 DNA is TGTGCCAGCAGCCCCCGGGACAGGGTGAGGGAGACCCAGTACTTC. Translation: CASSPRDRVRETQYF. The full variable domain, in which reference TRBV14 and TRBJ2-5 provide the parts outside the CDR3, is EAGVTQFPSHSVIEKGQTVTLRCDPISGHDNLYWYRRVMGKEIKFLLHFVKESKQDESGMPNNRFLAERTGGTYSTLKVQPAELEDSGVYFCASSPRDRVRETQYFGPGTRLLVL.

The rearrangement joins TRBV7-2 to TRBJ2-5; TRBD1 aligns across 7 bases. The ends lost 0 bases at V and 6 bases at J; junction bases unmatched: 10. The germline CDR1 and CDR2 sequences are SGHTA and FQGNSA. This CDR3 region has 16 residues. CDR3 loop: CASSLAWLGGWKTQYF. The CDR3 DNA sequence: TGTGCCAGCAGCTTAGCATGGTTAGGGGGCTGGAAGACCCAGTACTTC. The variable domain in full, with the rest retrieved from reference TRBV7-2 and TRBJ2-5, is GAGVSQSPSNKVTEKGKDVELRCDPISGHTALYWYRQSLGQGLEFLIYFQGNSAPDKSGLPSDRFSAERTGGSVSTLTIQRTQQEDSAVYLCASSLAWLGGWKTQYFGPGTRLLVL.

The rearrangement joins TRBV28 to TRBJ2-7; 10 bases line up with TRBD1. The germline CDR1 and CDR2 sequences are MDHEN and SYDVKM. CDR3 length: 14 residues. The junction had 5 bases not matched to a gene; V was cut back by 6 bases and J by 3 bases. The CDR3 DNA sequence: TGTGCCAGCAGGCGACAGGGGGCGATCTACGAGCAGTACTTC. Translated: CASRRQGAIYEQYF. Full variable domain (remainder filled in from reference TRBV28 and TRBJ2-7): DVKVTQSSRYLVKRTGEKVFLECVQDMDHENMFWYRQDPGLGLRLIYFSYDVKMKEKGDIPEGYSVSREKKERFSLILESASTNQTSMYLCASRRQGAIYEQYFGPGTRLTVT.